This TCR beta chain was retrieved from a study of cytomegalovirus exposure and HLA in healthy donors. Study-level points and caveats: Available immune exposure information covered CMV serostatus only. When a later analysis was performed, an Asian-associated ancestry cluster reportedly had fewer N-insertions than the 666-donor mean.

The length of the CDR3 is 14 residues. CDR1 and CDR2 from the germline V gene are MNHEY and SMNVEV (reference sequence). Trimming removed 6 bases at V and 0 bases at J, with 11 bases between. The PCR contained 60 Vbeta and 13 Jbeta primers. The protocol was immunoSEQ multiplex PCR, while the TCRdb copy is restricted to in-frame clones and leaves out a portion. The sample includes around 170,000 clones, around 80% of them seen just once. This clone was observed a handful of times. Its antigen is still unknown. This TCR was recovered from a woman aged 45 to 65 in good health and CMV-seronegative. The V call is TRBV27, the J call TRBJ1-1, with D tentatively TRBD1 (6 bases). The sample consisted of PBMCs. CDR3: CASSVQGLNTEAFF. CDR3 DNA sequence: TGTGCCAGCAGCGTACAGGGTTTGAACACTGAAGCTTTCTTT.